The T cell receptor (beta chain) described here comes from a study of T cells in Graves' hyperthyroidism and ophthalmopathy (dated by TCRdb to the late 2010s). Background on the whole study: Peripheral blood samples were taken at initial diagnosis, before any treatment was given. TCR V-J signatures able to tell the groups apart were searched for in a discovery cohort of more than 90 patients, of whom over 40 had Graves' ophthalmopathy and about 60 had stable Graves' hyperthyroidism. An independent validation cohort of fewer than 20 hyperthyroidism patients and 17 patients who later progressed to ophthalmopathy tested prospective prediction of ophthalmopathy. The roughly 91 discovery patients were randomly divided into training and test sets at a 7:3 ratio. The study also compared thyroid tissue and blood T-cell repertoires from five or six Graves' hyperthyroidism patients. Following sampling, methimazole starting at 30 mg daily was given to hyperthyroidism patients, and high-dose intravenous methylprednisolone was given to ophthalmopathy patients. The paper reports TCR Vbeta CDR3 sequencing of 130 to 150 peripheral blood samples: around 45 ophthalmopathy, 75 to 80 hyperthyroidism and approximately 17 progressor patients. What the study reported, not specific to this receptor: In validation, progression to ophthalmopathy was predicted by the model with around 70% sensitivity and roughly 76% specificity, a median of roughly six months before onset. No statistical method was used to fix the sample size in advance, and group allocation was not hidden from the investigators. Blood samples also contained most of the expanded thyroid clonotypes (frequency above 0.001), which suggests that blood repertoires may reflect thyroid immune responses. A 13 V-J signature model separated ophthalmopathy from stable hyperthyroidism, with approximately 87% sensitivity and roughly 81% specificity in cross-validation and 80%/75% in testing.

The TCR beta CDR3 regions were amplified from the RNA transcripts. A first-round RT-PCR of the TCR CDR3 used the HTBI primer set with the Qiagen OneStep RT-PCR kit. The libraries were constructed in a second round of multiplex PCR and then size-selected and purified. Sequencing of the libraries was done on an Illumina HiSeq2000 using paired-end 100 bp reads. Per the original workflow: SOAPnuke was used to process the raw data, throwing out any read that contained adapters or uncalled bases, had a mean Phred below 15, or lacked an exact constant-primer or identifier match. COPE v1.2.5 was used to merge high-quality paired reads, and clonotypes were defined as unique nucleotide sequences. MiTCR v1.1 was used to align the clonotypes against IMGT TRBV, TRBD and TRBJ reference segments. Analysis was restricted to V-J combinations with a frequency above 0.0001, which covered roughly 99% of repertoires. A TCS score was defined as the ratio between F50 (clonal expansion) and ExV (chaos), using BLOSUM62-based TCRdist between CDR3 peptides within each V-J. Welch's t-statistics and random forest reduced around 550 V-J features to about 13, which were used in a naive Bayes classifier (R e1071). The public reads were reprocessed in TCRdb via fastp at Q25 and MiXCR, keeping in-frame beta chains. Merged by CDR3 protein, the rows form single entries marked with the most common genes and DNA. TCRdb's processing, not the authors' own work, is the source of the V and J calls. Present in this sample are roughly 550,000 distinct CDR3 sequences, around 15% of which were seen just once. The ten largest clonotypes hold over 25% of the sample.

This clonotype was counted many times. There is no known antigen for this receptor. There are no base qualities to consult, and no much larger clone falls within one base. Moderately to severely active disease, a Clinical Activity Score of at least 3, a NOSPECS grade of at least 4, and a duration under 3 months were present in ophthalmopathy patients. Patients with uncontrolled infections, other autoimmune diseases, pregnancy or lactation were excluded. Clinical symptoms, serum thyroxine and TRAb, thyroid ultrasound, and orbital computed tomography formed the basis for the diagnoses. Ficoll-Paque density gradient centrifugation was used to isolate PBMCs from about 9 ml of fresh peripheral blood. Total RNA was extracted using Trizol reagent, and RNA quality was assessed on an Agilent 2100 Bioanalyzer. Taken from the germline V gene, the CDR1 and CDR2 loops are MDHEN and SYDVKM. From its cysteine to its phenylalanine, the CDR3 spans 14 amino acids. The read is trimmed to its CDR3 DNA, 42 bases read in frame from base 1. Trimming takes 4 bases off V and 3 bases off J; junction bases not matched to a gene: 5.

Material for sequencing was blood. This receptor chain uses TRBV28 and TRBJ2-7; TRBD2 lines up with 8 middle nucleotides. The sequence derives from a woman aged 25 to 45 with Graves' ophthalmopathy. CDR3 loop: CASSWPGLGYEQYF. The DNA sequence is as follows: TGTGCCAGCAGTTGGCCGGGACTAGGCTACGAGCAGTACTTC.